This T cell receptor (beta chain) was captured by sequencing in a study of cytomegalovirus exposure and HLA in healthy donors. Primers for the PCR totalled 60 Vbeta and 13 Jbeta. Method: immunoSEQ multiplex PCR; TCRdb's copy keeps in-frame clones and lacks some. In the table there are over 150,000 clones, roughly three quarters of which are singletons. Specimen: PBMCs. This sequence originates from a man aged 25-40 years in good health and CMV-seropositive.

The chain's CDR3 is CASSYTSGNTEAFF. The CDR3 DNA is TGTGCCAGCAGTTATACCTCAGGTAACACTGAAGCTTTCTTT. The chain couples TRBV27 to TRBJ1-1; D unclear. CDR3 length: 14 amino acids. V dropped 4 bases and J dropped 2 bases, with 11 bases sitting between them. In germline, CDR1 is MNHEY, CDR2 SMNVEV (reference sequence).